A selection of T cell receptor beta chains follows, all from one sample in a study of T-cell reconstitution after alpha-beta-depleted transplantation in children. TCRdb passed the PCR reads through MiXCR, listing each CDR3 protein once. The sample has 3,500 to 5,500 distinct CDR3 sequences; around 12% are singletons. Sequenced material: PBMCs, mostly from graft donor cells, taken 60 days after TCRalphabeta/CD19-depleted stem cell transplant. The receptors stem from a male patient aged 2 to 10 who had a stem cell transplant for acute lymphoblastic leukemia, so the T cells may come from the graft donor. Each CDR3 is given with its conserved first and last residue. For some rows the clone size is stated as once, few or many, or as a class when expanded; others skip it.

clone_size j_call v_call cdr3_aa
many TRBJ1-1 TRBV20-1 CSARGSNTEAFF
many TRBJ2-1 TRBV7-2 CASSSTGVYHNEQFF
many TRBJ1-5 TRBV28 CASRTGSQPQHF
many TRBJ2-3 TRBV9 CASSFLAGGDTQYF
medium-sized TRBJ1-6 TRBV3-1 CASRESNSPLHF
NA TRBJ2-7 TRBV6-5 CASSYSGGLGSYEQYF
NA TRBJ2-3 TRBV7-2 CASSLASGRGTDTQYF
many TRBJ1-1 TRBV10-3 CAVDRGQGTEAFF
many TRBJ1-2 TRBV19 CASSISSGTYGYTF
many TRBJ2-5 TRBV3-1 CASSHATSGGRETQYF
NA TRBJ2-1 TRBV20-1 CSALTMREVYEQFF
medium-sized TRBJ2-5 TRBV2 CASSEQAPGGQETQYF
many TRBJ2-2 TRBV29-1 CSVGTGELFF
many TRBJ2-6 TRBV19 CASSIGSASGANVLTF
medium-sized TRBJ2-7 TRBV28 CASSGRGLAGALRLEQYF
NA TRBJ1-1 TRBV12-3/TRBV12-4 CASTRQGNTEAFF
once TRBJ1-2 TRBV4-2 CAIGPVGLNYGYTF
many TRBJ1-1 TRBV24-1 CATSLIYLRRIPLGAPNTEAFF
medium-sized TRBJ2-7 TRBV7-2 CASSLDPQTYEQYF
many TRBJ2-5 TRBV5-6 CASSFRDRGTTQYF
many TRBJ2-1 TRBV6-1 CASRSDWPSYNEQFF
many TRBJ2-1 TRBV13 CASSDRRDEQFF
many TRBJ2-7 TRBV7-9 CASSFAVSYEQYF
medium-sized TRBJ2-3 TRBV7-9 CASSLQRGMRGSTDTQYF
many TRBJ2-4 TRBV12-3/TRBV12-4 CASSSSDRKNIQYF
many TRBJ2-5 TRBV6-2/TRBV6-3 CASSPGVETQYF
many TRBJ2-3 TRBV5-1 CASRRGGQEDTQYF
medium-sized TRBJ1-3 TRBV7-9 CASSWSLNSGNTIYF
many TRBJ2-2 TRBV7-8 CASSLLRTSGFTGELFF
many TRBJ2-6 TRBV6-1 CAEKGATLYSGANVLTF
few TRBJ1-1 TRBV5-4 CASSFSLSGSTEAFF
many TRBJ2-1 TRBV9 CASSAIPGQGGHEQFF
many TRBJ2-3 TRBV4-2 CAMSPGPSGAGLITDTQYF
many TRBJ2-1 TRBV21-1 CASSKEGSETGGSNEQFF
many TRBJ2-3 TRBV10-3 CAISENGNADTQYF
many TRBJ2-1 TRBV5-1 CASSLGFNEQFF
medium-sized TRBJ2-7 TRBV28 CASSSDSSYEQYF
NA TRBJ2-1 TRBV20-1 CSARDLGLSQFF
many TRBJ2-7 TRBV7-8 CASSHGVWQSYEQYF
NA TRBJ2-5 TRBV6-4 CASSPDRGETQYF
medium-sized TRBJ2-1 TRBV5-4 CASKEPGLAGGGRNNEQFF